A selection of T cell receptor beta chains follows, all from one sample in a study of cytomegalovirus exposure and HLA in healthy donors. Generated by immunoSEQ multiplex PCR, the TCRdb table keeps only in-frame clones and is missing some. The sample lists 150,000 to 200,000 clones, 65% to 80% occurring once. The sequenced sample consisted of PBMCs. These receptors originate from a woman aged 40 to 49 in good health and CMV-seronegative. Both conserved end residues are part of each CDR3. Each record gives: J gene, V gene, CDR3 length, CDR3 protein.

J: TRBJ2-5
V: TRBV18
length: 13
CDR3: CASKSTGLETQYF

J: TRBJ1-5
V: TRBV6-1
length: 15
CDR3: CASSEVHGSNQPQHF

J: TRBJ2-6
V: TRBV29-1
length: 13
CDR3: CSVINQGANVLTF

J: TRBJ2-1
V: TRBV5-1
length: 15
CDR3: CASSSLAGDTNEQFF

J: TRBJ2-2
V: TRBV10-2
length: 13
CDR3: CASTDRNTGELFF

J: TRBJ2-2
V: TRBV7-9
length: 16
CDR3: CASSTTSGRRGGELFF

J: TRBJ2-5
V: TRBV2
length: 15
CDR3: CASSLRTGGVETQYF

J: TRBJ1-6
V: TRBV5-1
length: 15
CDR3: CASRALGQSNSPLHF

J: TRBJ1-1
V: TRBV25-1
length: 13
CDR3: CASTESRGTEAFF

J: TRBJ1-1
V: TRBV9
length: 14
CDR3: CASSVGGGTTEAFF

J: TRBJ2-3
V: TRBV5-1
length: 16
CDR3: CASSEETSGITDTQYF

J: TRBJ2-1
V: TRBV11-3
length: 15
CDR3: CASSLHSGSYNEQFF

J: TRBJ1-4
V: TRBV21-1
length: 15
CDR3: CASSKRAGTNEKLFF

J: TRBJ1-4
V: TRBV6-1
length: 16
CDR3: CASSESVTGSNEKLFF

J: TRBJ2-1
V: TRBV7-3
length: 18
CDR3: CASSLGLAGVPGDGEQFF

J: TRBJ2-2
V: TRBV9
length: 16
CDR3: CASSVAHRENTGELFF